This record covers a single T cell receptor beta chain. This record belongs to a study of Ad26.COV2.S vaccination and SARS-CoV-2 variants. Study-level background: Enrolled in COV1001, the donor was in the Ad26.COV2.S trial arm, which received the vaccine. Once or twice, 56 days apart, Ad26.COV2.S was delivered intramuscularly.

CDR1 is LNHDA, CDR2 SQIVND, per germline (reference sequence). The CDR3 has 14 residues. The V end was cut by 8 bases, the J end by 4 bases, with 17 bases between. Produced via immunoSEQ multiplex PCR; TCRdb's table is partial and in-frame only. Found here are some 500,000 clones, roughly 89% of them singletons; the top ten hold 2.5% to 3%. Treatment here: around 19 received Ad26.COV2.S at low or high dose, single or two shots; 5 received placebo; per-sample allocation not given. Sample collection was performed on day 63 after the first vaccine or placebo injection. The material sequenced was peripheral blood, taken in a trial of Ad26.COV2.S vaccine versus placebo. The chain recombines TRBV19 with TRBJ1-1, with D tentatively TRBD1 (5 bases). The origin of this receptor is a person aged 18 to 65 who received the Ad26.COV2.S COVID-19 vaccine or a placebo. This chain's CDR3 is CASCQRPTVTEAFF. DNA for the CDR3: TGTGCCAGTTGCCAGAGACCGACAGTCACTGAAGCTTTCTTT.